This TCR beta chain appears in the sequencing data of a study of CXCR3-negative and CXCR3-positive naive CD8 T cells. Comment on this clonotype: The antigen remains unidentified.

Whole-study results and caveats: Higher TRB CDR3 hydrophobicity marked CXCR3-positive naive cells relative to CXCR3-negative naive cells.

CDR1 and CDR2 from the germline V gene are LNHDA and SQIVND (reference sequence). CDR3 size: 13 residues. Libraries of TRB cDNA were made by 5' RACE and carried UMIs. Following a re-call of the 5' RACE reads, TCRdb has one entry per CDR3 protein and lacks DNA. There are about 89,000 distinct CDR3 sequences in the sample, with over 0.4% held by the top ten. Within the CD8+ T cell compartment, naive cells were CD45RO-CCR7+CD27+CD95-. Sequenced input: naive CXCR3+ CD8+ T cells from blood. Subset of the sample: CD45RO-CCR7+CD27+CD95- naive CD8+ T cells expressing CXCR3 (TNR3+). V and J are TRBV19 and TRBJ1-1. This TCR came from a human donor in good health. Some clones in this sample may be carry-over from other donors' samples. The CDR3 protein is CASSIGENTEAFF. Full variable domain (remainder filled in from reference TRBV19 and TRBJ1-1): DGGITQSPKYLFRKEGQNVTLSCEQNLNHDAMYWYRQDPGQGLRLIYYSQIVNDFQKGDIAEGYSVSREKKESFPLTVTSAQKNPTAFYLCASSIGENTEAFFGQGTRLTVV.